The present TCR beta chain was sequenced within a study of T cells after yellow fever vaccination. This clonotype was detected a few times. From the 5' RACE reads, TCRdb called clonotypes with MiXCR, one entry per CDR3 protein. The table records 450,000 to 600,000 distinct CDR3 sequences, roughly a sixth of them present only once. J gave up 2 bases and V 4 bases, and 5 bases lay outside the gene matches. The CDR3 sequence is 15 residues long. Germline loops: CDR1 SGHRS, CDR2 YFSETQ. This TCR derives from a man aged 18 to 30 who received the YFV17D yellow fever vaccine. Source: PBMCs, taken 4 to 6 days after the first yellow fever vaccination. V is TRBV5-1 and J is TRBJ2-1; 8 bases map to TRBD1. CDR3 protein: CASSPRTGTYNEQFF. CDR3 nucleotides: TGCGCCAGCAGCCCTCGGACAGGGACCTACAATGAGCAGTTCTTC.